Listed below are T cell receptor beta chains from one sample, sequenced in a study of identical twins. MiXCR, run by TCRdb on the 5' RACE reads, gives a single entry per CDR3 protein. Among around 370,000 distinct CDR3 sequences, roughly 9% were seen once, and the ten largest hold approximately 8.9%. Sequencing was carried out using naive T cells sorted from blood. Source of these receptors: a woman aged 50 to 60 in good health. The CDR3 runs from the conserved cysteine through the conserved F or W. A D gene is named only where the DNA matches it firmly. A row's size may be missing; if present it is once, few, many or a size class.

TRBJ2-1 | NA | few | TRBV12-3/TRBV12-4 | CASRASYNEQFF | TGTGCCAGCAGAGCTAGCTACAATGAGCAGTTCTTC
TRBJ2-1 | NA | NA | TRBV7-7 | CASSLTGTHEQFF | TGTGCTAGCAGCTTAACAGGGACCCATGAGCAGTTCTTC
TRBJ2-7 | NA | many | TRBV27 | CASSQFNEQYF | TGTGCCAGCAGCCAATTCAACGAGCAGTACTTC
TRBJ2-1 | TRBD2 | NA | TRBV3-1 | CASSHSVGRAYNEQFF | TGTGCCAGCAGCCATTCCGTCGGGAGGGCCTACAATGAGCAGTTCTTC
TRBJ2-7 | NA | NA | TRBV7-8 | CASSLAGTPSSYEQYF | TGTGCCAGCAGCTTAGCGGGGACGCCGAGCTCCTACGAGCAGTACTTC
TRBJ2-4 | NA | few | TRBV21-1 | CASSKAQGALLENIQYF | TGTGCCAGCAGCAAAGCCCAGGGGGCGCTTCTAGAAAACATTCAGTACTTC
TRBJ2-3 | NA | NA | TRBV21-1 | CASSKDGSGIVDTQYF | TGTGCCAGCAGCAAAGATGGTAGCGGAATAGTCGATACGCAGTATTTT
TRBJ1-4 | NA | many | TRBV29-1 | CSVEGRENEKLFF | TGCAGCGTTGAGGGCAGAGAGAATGAAAAACTGTTTTTT
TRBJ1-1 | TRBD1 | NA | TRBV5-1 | CASSWPGQGKRSMNTEAFF | TGCGCCAGCAGCTGGCCGGGACAGGGGAAAAGATCTATGAACACTGAAGCTTTCTTT
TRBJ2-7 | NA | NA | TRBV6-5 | CASSYSNQQYF | TGTGCCAGCAGTTACTCGAATCAGCAGTACTTC
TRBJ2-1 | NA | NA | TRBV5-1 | CASSTDQGRGEQFF | TGCGCCAGCAGCACGGATCAGGGGAGAGGCGAGCAGTTCTTC
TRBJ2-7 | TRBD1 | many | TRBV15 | CATSSGTESYEQYF | TGTGCCACCAGCAGTGGGACAGAGTCCTACGAGCAGTACTTC
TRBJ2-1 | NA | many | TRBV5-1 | CASRAGYNEQFF | TGCGCCAGCCGGGCAGGGTACAATGAGCAGTTCTTC
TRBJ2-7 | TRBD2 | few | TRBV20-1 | CSARGAGGVEQYF | TGCAGTGCTAGAGGAGCGGGAGGTGTCGAGCAGTACTTC
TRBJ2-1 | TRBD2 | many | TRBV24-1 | CATRAGAVSGRRSALYNEQFF | TGTGCCACCAGGGCGGGAGCGGTAAGCGGGAGGAGATCCGCCCTCTACAATGAGCAGTTCTTC
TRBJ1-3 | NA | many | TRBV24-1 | CATSDKGLGNTIYF | TGTGCCACCAGTGACAAGGGACTCGGAAACACCATATATTTT
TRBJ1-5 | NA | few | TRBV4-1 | CASSQESRAYSNQPQHF | TGCGCCAGCAGCCAAGAATCCAGGGCCTATAGCAATCAGCCCCAGCATTTT
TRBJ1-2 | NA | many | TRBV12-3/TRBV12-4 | CASTYGTNGYTF | TGTGCCAGCACCTACGGGACAAACGGCTACACCTTC
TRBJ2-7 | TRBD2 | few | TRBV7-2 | CASTLAGGFLYEQYF | TGTGCCAGCACCTTAGCGGGAGGATTTCTTTACGAGCAGTACTTC
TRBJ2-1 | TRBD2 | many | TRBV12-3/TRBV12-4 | CASITSARYNEQFF | TGTGCCAGTATTACTAGCGCCCGATACAATGAGCAGTTCTTC
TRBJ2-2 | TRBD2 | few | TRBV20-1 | CSAPFSGRTTGELFF | TGCAGTGCTCCCTTTAGCGGGAGGACGACCGGGGAGCTGTTTTTT
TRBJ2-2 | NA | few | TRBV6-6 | CASKAEMNTGELFF | TGTGCCAGCAAGGCAGAGATGAACACCGGGGAGCTGTTTTTT
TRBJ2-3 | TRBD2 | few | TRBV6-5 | CASSSPKPGRPLDTQYF | TGTGCCAGCAGTTCTCCTAAACCCGGGAGGCCATTAGATACGCAGTATTTT
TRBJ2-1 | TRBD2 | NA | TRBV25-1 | CASSPEGREGPYNEQFF | TGTGCCAGCAGTCCCGAAGGGCGGGAGGGACCCTACAATGAGCAGTTCTTC
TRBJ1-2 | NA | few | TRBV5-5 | CASSQRQGGGYTF | TGTGCCAGCAGCCAAAGGCAGGGCGGGGGCTACACCTTC
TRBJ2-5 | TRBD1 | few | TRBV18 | CASSPLGQPQETQYF | TGTGCCAGCTCACCCCTGGGACAGCCACAAGAGACCCAGTACTTC
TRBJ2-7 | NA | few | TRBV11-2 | CASSLTRMDF | TGTGCCAGCAGCCTTACTAGGATGGACTTC